The sequence of this TCR beta chain was determined in a study of human T cells and chemical hapten exposure. Across the whole study: Slight volume differences across pooled libraries mainly accounted for varying per-sample TCR yields.

Time point noted: healthy volunteer bleed at 2 weeks. Extraction of total RNA was performed on unfractionated whole blood. TCRdb re-analysed the RACE reads in MiXCR, keeping a single row per CDR3 protein. This table has roughly 100,000 distinct CDR3 sequences, about 8.8% appearing once. This clonotype was picked up many times. The CDR3 covers 13 residues. In germline, CDR1 is SGHAT, CDR2 FQNNGV. With 0 bases removed from V and 16 bases from J, the gap between germline ends came to 16 bases. Material: whole blood. This sequence was found in a female donor in good health. Some clones in this sample may be carry-over from other donors' samples. V gene TRBV11-2 combines with J gene TRBJ2-1; D may be TRBD1 or TRBD2 (5 bases each). In nucleotides, the CDR3 is TGTGCCAGCAGCTTAGATCGGCGGGCAGGGTCCTTCTTC. As protein: CASSLDRRAGSFF.